This record looks at one T cell receptor beta chain sequence and its context. Its antigen is currently unknown. This record belongs to a study of OX40 agonist ivuxolimab in advanced cancers. The wider study: Every patient in dose escalation had hepatocellular carcinoma, melanoma, renal cell or head and neck cancer. The dose-escalation cohort was about 86% male, with a mean age of approximately 61 years, ranging roughly 23 to 90. Findings and limits, study-wide: Clones of CD4+ and CD8+ blood T cells grew by week 6 at doses of 0.1 to 3.0 mg/kg. On average, a greater number of expanded clones characterised CD8+ T cells relative to CD4+.

Data came from immunoSEQ multiplex PCR; TCRdb stores just in-frame clones and leaves some out. The sample carries approximately 90,000 clones, approximately 90% recorded once. This CDR3 region has 15 residues. With 2 bases removed from V and 10 bases from J, the gap between germline ends came to 17 bases. The germline V gene encodes CDR1 MGHDK and CDR2 SYGVNS. This clonotype was sampled from an adult with an advanced solid tumor such as melanoma, head and neck, liver or kidney cancer. The source was CD4+ or CD8+ T cells sorted from blood, collected in a trial of the OX40 agonist ivuxolimab. This chain joins TRBV25-1 and TRBJ1-4; D may be TRBD1 (6 bases). The CDR3 sequence is CASSETLQGFGKLFF. CDR3 nucleotides: TGTGCCAGCAGTGAAACCCTCCAGGGGTTCGGAAAACTGTTTTTT.